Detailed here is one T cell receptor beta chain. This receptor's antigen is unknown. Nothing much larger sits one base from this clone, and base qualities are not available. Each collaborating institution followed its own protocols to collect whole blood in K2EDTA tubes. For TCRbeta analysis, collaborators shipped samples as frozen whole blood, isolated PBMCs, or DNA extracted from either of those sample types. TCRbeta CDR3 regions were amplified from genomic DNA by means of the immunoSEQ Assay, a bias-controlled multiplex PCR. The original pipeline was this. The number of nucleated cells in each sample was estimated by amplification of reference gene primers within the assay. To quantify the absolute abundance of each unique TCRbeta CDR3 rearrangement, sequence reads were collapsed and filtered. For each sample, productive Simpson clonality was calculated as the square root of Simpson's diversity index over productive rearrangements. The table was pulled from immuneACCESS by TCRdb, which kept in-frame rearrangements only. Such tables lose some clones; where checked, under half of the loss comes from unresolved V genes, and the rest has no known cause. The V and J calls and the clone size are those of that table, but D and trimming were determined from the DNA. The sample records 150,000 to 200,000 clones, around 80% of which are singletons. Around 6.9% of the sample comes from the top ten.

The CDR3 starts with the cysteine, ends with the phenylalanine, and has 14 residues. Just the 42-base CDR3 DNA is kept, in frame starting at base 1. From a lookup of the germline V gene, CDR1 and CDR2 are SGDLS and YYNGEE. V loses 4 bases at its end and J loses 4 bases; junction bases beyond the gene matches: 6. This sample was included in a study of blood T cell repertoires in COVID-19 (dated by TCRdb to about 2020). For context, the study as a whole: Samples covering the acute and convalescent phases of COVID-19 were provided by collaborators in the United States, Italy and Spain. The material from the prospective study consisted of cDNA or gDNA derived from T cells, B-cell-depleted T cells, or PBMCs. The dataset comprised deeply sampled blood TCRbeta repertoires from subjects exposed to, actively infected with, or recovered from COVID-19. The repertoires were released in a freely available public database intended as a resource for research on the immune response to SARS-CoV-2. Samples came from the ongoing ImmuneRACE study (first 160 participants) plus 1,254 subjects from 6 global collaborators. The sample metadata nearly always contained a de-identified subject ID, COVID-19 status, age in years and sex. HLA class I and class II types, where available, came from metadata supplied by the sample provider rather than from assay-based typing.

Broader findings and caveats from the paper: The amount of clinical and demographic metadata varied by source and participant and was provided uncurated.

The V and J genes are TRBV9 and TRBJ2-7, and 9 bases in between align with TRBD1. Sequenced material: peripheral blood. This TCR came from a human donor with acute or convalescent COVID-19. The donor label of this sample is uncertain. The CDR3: CASSLRDRAYEQYF. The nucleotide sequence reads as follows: TGTGCCAGCAGCCTAAGGGACAGGGCTTACGAGCAGTACTTC.